Below, 21 T cell receptor beta chains from the same sample are listed, as sequenced in a study of blood T cell repertoires in COVID-19. Profiling relied on immunoSEQ multiplex PCR, and the TCRdb table lists in-frame clones only, not all of them. The repertoire consists of 150,000 to 200,000 clones, with approximately 90% occurring once and the leading ten covering approximately 4%. The sequenced sample was peripheral blood. The receptors shown here come from a human donor in a cohort sampled during active COVID-19.

V usage is TRBV9 and J usage is TRBJ2-3; 8 bases match TRBD2. Per the germline V gene, CDR1 is SGDLS and CDR2 is YYNGEE. The CDR3 covers 18 residues. J lost 1 base, V lost 2 bases, and 12 bases had no gene match. The CDR3 sequence: CASSVTSLAEEGTDTQYF. CDR3 coding DNA: TGTGCCAGCAGCGTCACCTCACTAGCGGAGGAGGGCACAGATACGCAGTATTTT. The whole variable domain, remainder taken from reference TRBV9 and TRBJ2-3, is DSGVTQTPKHLITATGQRVTLRCSPRSGDLSVYWYQQSLDQGLQFLIQYYNGEERAKGNILERFSAQQFPDLHSELNLSSLELGDSALYFCASSVTSLAEEGTDTQYFGPGTRLTVL.

V gene TRBV15 combines with J gene TRBJ2-7, with 7 bases lining up with TRBD2. J lost 6 bases, V lost 2 bases, and 10 bases had no gene match. From germline, CDR1 is LNHNV and CDR2 YYDKDF (reference sequence). The CDR3 spans 15 residues. The CDR3: CATSRPLSGMGEQYF. The CDR3 DNA follows: TGTGCCACCAGCAGACCATTAAGCGGGATGGGCGAGCAGTACTTC.

The CDR3 coding sequence is TGTGCCAGCAGTTTTAGACTAGCTCGGCTGTACTTC. Amino acids: CASSFRLARLYF. This chain connects TRBV7-2 to TRBJ2-7; TRBD2 aligns across 7 bases. The junction had 11 bases not matched to a gene; V was cut back by 6 bases and J by 12 bases. The length of the CDR3 is 12 residues. CDR1 is SGHTA and CDR2 is FQGNSA in the germline V gene.

The chain joins TRBV19 to TRBJ2-5; 8 positions match TRBD2. V was clipped by 3 bases and J by 4 bases; unmatched bases: 7. This CDR3 has 15 amino acids. From germline, CDR1 is LNHDA and CDR2 SQIVND (reference sequence). Here the CDR3 reads CASSIRTSSGETQYF. CDR3 bases: TGTGCCAGTAGTATCCGGACTAGCAGTGGAGAGACCCAGTACTTC.

The CDR3 nucleotides read TGTGCCAGCAGTTTATCTGGACTAGGACTCAATGAGCAGTTCTTC. Its translation: CASSLSGLGLNEQFF. This chain uses TRBV28 with TRBJ2-1, with TRBD2 identical over 7 bases. V lost 1 base, J lost 6 bases, and 6 bases stayed unmatched. The CDR3 contains 15 residues. CDR1 and CDR2 (germline): MDHEN, SYDVKM.

Of note for this clone: Other DNA sequences in this sample translate to the same CDR3. The rearrangement joins TRBV18 to TRBJ2-5, with D tentatively TRBD1 (6 bases). The V end lost 2 bases, the J end lost 5 bases, and 9 bases lay between the germline ends. CDR3 length equals 13 residues. Germline V gene lookup returns CDR1 KGHSH and CDR2 LQKENI. CDR3 sequence (DNA): TGTGCCAGCTCACCAGGGGGCCAGGAGACCCAGTACTTC. Translation gives CASSPGGQETQYF. The full variable domain, with the rest looked up from reference TRBV18 and TRBJ2-5, is NAGVMQNPRHLVRRRGQEARLRCSPMKGHSHVYWYRQLPEEGLKFMVYLQKENIIDESGMPKERFSAEFPKEGPSILRIQQVVRGDSAAYFCASSPGGQETQYFGPGTRLLVL.

V and J are TRBV20-1 and TRBJ2-3, with D unresolved. Germline assignment: CDR1 DFQATT and CDR2 SNEGSKA (reference sequence). The V end lost 3 bases, the J end lost 2 bases, and 6 bases lay between the germline ends. The CDR3 has 12 amino acids. The CDR3 DNA reads as TGCAGTGCTAGTTCCCTCACAGATACGCAGTATTTT. It encodes CSASSLTDTQYF.

The chain combines TRBV5-1 with TRBJ1-6; maybe TRBD1 (5 bases). The CDR3 is 17 amino acids. Germline values: CDR1 SGHRS, CDR2 YFSETQ. V was clipped by 0 bases and J by 1 base, with 11 bases between them. CDR3 region: CASSLEQGGSYNSPLHF. Written as DNA, the CDR3 is TGCGCCAGCAGCTTGGAGCAGGGTGGGTCCTATAATTCACCCCTCCACTTT.

The chain recombines TRBV28 with TRBJ2-7; TRBD1 aligns across 8 bases. The CDR3 runs to 15 residues. Looked up from germline, CDR1 is MDHEN and CDR2 is SYDVKM. J lost 3 bases, V lost 2 bases, and 6 bases had no gene match. The CDR3 is CASSLLPGGGYEQYF. As DNA, the CDR3 is TGTGCCAGCAGTTTACTACCAGGGGGCGGCTACGAGCAGTACTTC.

V is TRBV7-2 and J is TRBJ2-3; 9 nucleotides agree with TRBD2. The V segment lost 2 bases and the J segment 4 bases; nucleotides outside the gene matches: 7. From germline, CDR1 is SGHTA and CDR2 FQGNSA. This CDR3 comprises 16 residues. CDR3 region: CASSLSLRGGPDTQYF. The CDR3 coding sequence is TGTGCCAGCAGCTTAAGTTTGCGGGGGGGCCCAGATACGCAGTATTTT.

This rearrangement joins TRBV29-1 to TRBJ2-1; D unclear. V was trimmed by 4 bases and J by 0 bases, leaving 13 bases between them. Germline V gene lookup returns CDR1 SQVTM and CDR2 ANQGSEA. This CDR3 contains 15 residues. The CDR3 coding sequence is TGCAGCGTTGTGAAGGCAGGTATCTCCTACAATGAGCAGTTCTTC. It codes for CSVVKAGISYNEQFF.

A single count supports this clone. CDR3 DNA: TGCGCCAGCAGCTCACAACAGGACAGGGGCACTGAAGCTTTCTTT. Protein product: CASSSQQDRGTEAFF. The chain carries TRBV5-1 and TRBJ1-1; 9 nucleotides line up with TRBD1. The CDR3 totals 15 residues. The germline CDR1 and CDR2 sequences are SGHRS and YFSETQ. Trimming removed 3 bases from V and 4 bases from J; junction bases left unmatched: 7.

This chain connects TRBV18 to TRBJ2-2; 12 bases align to TRBD1. Germline CDR1 reads KGHSH; CDR2 reads LQKENI. J was trimmed by 3 bases and V by 5 bases; bases with no gene match: 10. The CDR3 totals 18 residues. CDR3 sequence: CASSSLPGQGADTGELFF. CDR3 bases: TGTGCCAGCTCATCCCTACCGGGACAGGGGGCGGACACCGGGGAGCTGTTTTTT.

V and J are TRBV14 and TRBJ2-3; D is ambiguous. The germline V gene encodes CDR1 SGHDN and CDR2 FVKESK. This CDR3 has 13 amino acids. The germline V and J ends were trimmed by 0 bases and 9 bases, with 10 bases remaining between them. As DNA, the CDR3 is TGTGCCAGCAGCCAAGATTCTAGAGGAACGCAGTATTTT. As protein: CASSQDSRGTQYF.

CDR3 DNA: TGCAGTGCTAGTAGTAGCGGGGGGGCTCAAGAGACCCAGTACTTC. It is translated as CSASSSGGAQETQYF. The chain recombines TRBV20-1 with TRBJ2-5; 11 positions agree with TRBD2. The CDR3 sequence is 15 residues long. Germline lookup yields CDR1 DFQATT and CDR2 SNEGSKA (reference sequence). The J segment lost 2 bases and the V segment lost 3 bases, leaving 5 bases of the junction unmatched.

V gene TRBV5-1 combines with J gene TRBJ2-2; 16 bases agree with TRBD2. The CDR3 has 19 amino acids. CDR1 is SGHRS, CDR2 YFSETQ, per germline. The V segment lost 2 bases and the J segment 5 bases; nucleotides outside the gene matches: 9. CDR3 coding DNA: TGCGCCAGCAGCTTCACGGGACTAGCGGGGGGGCCTCGGACCGGGGAGCTGTTTTTT. Translating it yields CASSFTGLAGGPRTGELFF.

CDR3 sequence reads: CASSFRVHYGYTF. CDR3 DNA: TGTGCCAGTAGTTTCCGGGTACACTATGGCTACACCTTC. The rearrangement links TRBV19 to TRBJ1-2, with D uncertain. CDR3 length: 13 residues. Germline V CDR1 and CDR2: LNHDA, SQIVND (reference sequence). V shed 5 bases and J shed 3 bases, with 10 bases lying between them. The full variable domain, rest sourced from reference TRBV19 and TRBJ1-2, is DGGITQSPKYLFRKEGQNVTLSCEQNLNHDAMYWYRQDPGQGLRLIYYSQIVNDFQKGDIAEGYSVSREKKESFPLTVTSAQKNPTAFYLCASSFRVHYGYTFGSGTRLTVV.

The rearrangement links TRBV29-1 to TRBJ2-5; no clear D. V was shortened by 3 bases and J by 0 bases, with 5 bases between the two germline ends. The CDR3 is 12 residues long. Germline values: CDR1 SQVTM, CDR2 ANQGSEA. CDR3 nucleotides: TGCAGCGTTGAGGCTCACCAAGAGACCCAGTACTTC. Translated: CSVEAHQETQYF.

The chain is built from TRBV7-2 and TRBJ2-3; possibly TRBD2 for D (6 bases). The CDR3 covers 14 residues. Germline V gives CDR1 SGHTA, CDR2 FQGNSA. With 5 bases removed from V and 4 bases from J, the gap between germline ends came to 13 bases. This CDR3 reads CASSPGTLPDTQYF. CDR3 DNA sequence: TGTGCCAGCAGCCCAGGGACTCTTCCAGATACGCAGTATTTT.

This chain joins TRBV11-2 and TRBJ2-7; 9 bases match TRBD2. This CDR3 comprises 17 residues. The V gene end was trimmed by 2 bases and the J gene end by 4 bases; junction bases not matched to a gene: 12. Germline V gene lookup returns CDR1 SGHAT and CDR2 FQNNGV. The CDR3 DNA reads TGTGCCAGCAGCTTACGGCCCCCGGGACTAGCTAAGTACGAGCAGTACTTC. Its translation is CASSLRPPGLAKYEQYF. The complete variable domain, with remaining parts taken from reference TRBV11-2 and TRBJ2-7, reads EAGVAQSPRYKIIEKRQSVAFWCNPISGHATLYWYQQILGQGPKLLIQFQNNGVVDDSQLPKDRFSAERLKGVDSTLKIQPAKLEDSAVYLCASSLRPPGLAKYEQYFGPGTRLTVT.

V usage is TRBV3-1 (or the pseudogene TRBV3-2) and J usage is TRBJ2-2, with TRBD1 matching over 9 bases. V was clipped by 0 bases and J by 6 bases; unmatched bases: 8. This CDR3 is built from 17 residues. The germline gives CDR1 LGHDT, CDR2 YNNKEL (reference sequence). The CDR3 DNA follows: TGTGCCAGCAGCCAAGATATCCGAACAGGGGGCCCCGGGGAGCTGTTTTTT. It translates to CASSQDIRTGGPGELFF.